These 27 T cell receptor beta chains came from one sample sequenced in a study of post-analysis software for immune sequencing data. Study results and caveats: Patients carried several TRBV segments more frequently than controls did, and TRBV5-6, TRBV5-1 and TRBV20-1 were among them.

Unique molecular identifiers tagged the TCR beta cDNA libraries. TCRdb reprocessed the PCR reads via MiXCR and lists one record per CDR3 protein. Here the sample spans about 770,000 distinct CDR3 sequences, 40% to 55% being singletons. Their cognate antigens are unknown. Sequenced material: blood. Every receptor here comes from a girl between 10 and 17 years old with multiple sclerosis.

In DNA form, the CDR3 reads TGTGCCAGCAGTGGTTCCTGGGGCTACACCTTC. Translated, it gives CASSGSWGYTF. V is TRBV25-1 and J is TRBJ1-2; D remains unclear. CDR3 length equals 11 residues. Looked up from germline, CDR1 is MGHDK and CDR2 is SYGVNS. V was shortened by 4 bases and J by 8 bases, with 8 bases between the two germline ends.

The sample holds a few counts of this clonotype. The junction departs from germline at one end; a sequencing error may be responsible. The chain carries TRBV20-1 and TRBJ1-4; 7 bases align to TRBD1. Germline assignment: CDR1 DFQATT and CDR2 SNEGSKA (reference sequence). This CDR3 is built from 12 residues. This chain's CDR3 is CSTGVGGEKRFF. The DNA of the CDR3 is TGCAGTACAGGGGTTGGTGGTGAAAAACGGTTTTTT.

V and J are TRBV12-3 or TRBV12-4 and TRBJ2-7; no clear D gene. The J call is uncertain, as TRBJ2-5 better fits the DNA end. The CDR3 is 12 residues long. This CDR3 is CASSVGWETQYF. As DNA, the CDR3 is TGTGCCAGCAGTGTCGGATGGGAGACCCAGTACTTC.

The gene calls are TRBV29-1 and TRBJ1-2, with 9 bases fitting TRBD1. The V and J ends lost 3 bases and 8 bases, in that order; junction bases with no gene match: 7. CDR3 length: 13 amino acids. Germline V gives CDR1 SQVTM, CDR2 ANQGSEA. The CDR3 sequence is CSVEGQGHGGYTF. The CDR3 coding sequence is TGCAGCGTTGAGGGACAGGGACATGGCGGCTACACCTTC. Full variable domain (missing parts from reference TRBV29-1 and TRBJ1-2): SAVISQKPSRDICQRGTSLTIQCQVDSQVTMMFWYRQQPGQSLTLIATANQGSEATYESGFVIDKFPISRPNLTFSTLTVSNMSPEDSSIYLCSVEGQGHGGYTFGSGTRLTVV.

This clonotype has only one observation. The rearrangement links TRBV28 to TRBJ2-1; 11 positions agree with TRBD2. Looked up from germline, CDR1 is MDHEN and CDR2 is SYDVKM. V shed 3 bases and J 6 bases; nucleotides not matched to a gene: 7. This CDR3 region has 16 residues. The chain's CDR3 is CASSLSLAGGPNEQFF. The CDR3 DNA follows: TGTGCCAGCAGTTTGAGTCTAGCGGGAGGTCCCAATGAGCAGTTCTTC.

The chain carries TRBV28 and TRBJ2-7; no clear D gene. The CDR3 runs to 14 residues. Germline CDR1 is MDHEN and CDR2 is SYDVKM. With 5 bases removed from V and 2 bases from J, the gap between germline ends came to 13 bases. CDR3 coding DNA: TGTGCCAGCAGTAAGCCATCAAGCGCCTACGAGCAGTACTTC. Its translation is CASSKPSSAYEQYF.

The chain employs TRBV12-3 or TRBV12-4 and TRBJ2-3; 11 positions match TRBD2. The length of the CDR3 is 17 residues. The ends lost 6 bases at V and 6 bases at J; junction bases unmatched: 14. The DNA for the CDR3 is TGTGCCAGCAGCTCAGAACTAGCGGGAGTCCCCCCCGATACGCAGTATTTT. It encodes CASSSELAGVPPDTQYF.

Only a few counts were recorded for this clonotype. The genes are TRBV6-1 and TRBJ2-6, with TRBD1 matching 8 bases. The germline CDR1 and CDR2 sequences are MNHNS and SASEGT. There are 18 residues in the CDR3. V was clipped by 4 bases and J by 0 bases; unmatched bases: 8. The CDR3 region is CASSVFYRGDSGANVLTF. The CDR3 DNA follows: TGTGCCAGCAGTGTGTTTTACAGGGGGGACTCTGGGGCCAACGTCCTGACTTTC.

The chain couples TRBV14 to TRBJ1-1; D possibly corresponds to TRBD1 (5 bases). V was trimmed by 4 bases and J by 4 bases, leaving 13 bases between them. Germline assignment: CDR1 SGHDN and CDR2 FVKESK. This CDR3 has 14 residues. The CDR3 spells CASSRTRGATEAFF. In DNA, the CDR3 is TGTGCCAGCAGCCGGACAAGAGGGGCCACTGAAGCTTTCTTT.

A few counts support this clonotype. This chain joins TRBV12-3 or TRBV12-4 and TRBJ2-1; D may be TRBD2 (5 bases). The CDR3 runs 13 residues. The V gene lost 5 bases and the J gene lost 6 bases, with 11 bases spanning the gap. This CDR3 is CASSAAASNEQFF. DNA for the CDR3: TGTGCCAGCAGTGCAGCGGCTAGCAATGAGCAGTTCTTC.

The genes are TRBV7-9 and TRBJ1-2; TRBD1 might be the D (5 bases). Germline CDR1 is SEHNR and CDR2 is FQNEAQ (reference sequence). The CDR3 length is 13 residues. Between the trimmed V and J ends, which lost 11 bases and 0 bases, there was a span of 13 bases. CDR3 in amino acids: CAGEGIPNYGYTF. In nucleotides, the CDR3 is TGTGCCGGAGAGGGGATTCCTAACTATGGCTACACCTTC.

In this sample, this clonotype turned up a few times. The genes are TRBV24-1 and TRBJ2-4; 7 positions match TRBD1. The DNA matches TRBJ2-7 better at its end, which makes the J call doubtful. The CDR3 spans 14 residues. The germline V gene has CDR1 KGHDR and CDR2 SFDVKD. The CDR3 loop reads CAISTDRERYEQYF. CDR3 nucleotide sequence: TGTGCCATTTCGACCGACAGGGAACGTTACGAGCAGTACTTC.

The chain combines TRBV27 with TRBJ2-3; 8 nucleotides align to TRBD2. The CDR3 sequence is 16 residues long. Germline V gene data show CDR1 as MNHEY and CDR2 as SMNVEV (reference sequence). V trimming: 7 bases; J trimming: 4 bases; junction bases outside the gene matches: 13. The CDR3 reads CASTSFSGIAADTQYF. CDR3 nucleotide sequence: TGTGCCAGCACCTCATTTAGCGGGATCGCCGCAGATACGCAGTATTTT.

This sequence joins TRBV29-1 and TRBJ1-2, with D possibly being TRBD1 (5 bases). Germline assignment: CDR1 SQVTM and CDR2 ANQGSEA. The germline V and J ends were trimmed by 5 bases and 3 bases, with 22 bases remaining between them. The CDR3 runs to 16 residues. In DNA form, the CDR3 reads TGCAGCGTTTTCTCCCTCGGGGAGGGAGGGGACTATGGCTACACCTTC. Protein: CSVFSLGEGGDYGYTF.

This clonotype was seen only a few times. The CDR3 DNA follows: TGCAGTGCGGGAATTGCGTGGAGGTCGAGCTCCTACGAGCAGTACTTC. Its translation: CSAGIAWRSSSYEQYF. The V gene is TRBV20-1, the J gene TRBJ2-7; D is possibly TRBD2 (5 bases). CDR1 is DFQATT, CDR2 SNEGSKA, per germline (reference sequence). With 6 bases removed from V and 0 bases from J, the gap between germline ends came to 21 bases. CDR3 length: 16 residues.

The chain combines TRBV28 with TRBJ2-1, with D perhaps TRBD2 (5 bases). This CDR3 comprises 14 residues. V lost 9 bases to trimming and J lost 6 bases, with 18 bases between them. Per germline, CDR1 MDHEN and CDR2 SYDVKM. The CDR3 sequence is CASRGPNMSNEQFF. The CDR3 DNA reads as TGTGCCAGTAGAGGGCCTAACATGTCCAATGAGCAGTTCTTC. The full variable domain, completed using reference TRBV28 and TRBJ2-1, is DVKVTQSSRYLVKRTGEKVFLECVQDMDHENMFWYRQDPGLGLRLIYFSYDVKMKEKGDIPEGYSVSREKKERFSLILESASTNQTSMYLCASRGPNMSNEQFFGPGTRLTVL.

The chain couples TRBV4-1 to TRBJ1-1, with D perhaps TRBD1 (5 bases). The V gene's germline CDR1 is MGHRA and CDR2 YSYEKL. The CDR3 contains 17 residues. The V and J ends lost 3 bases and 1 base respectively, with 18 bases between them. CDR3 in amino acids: CASSQPPAGFGNTEAFF. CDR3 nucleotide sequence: TGCGCCAGCAGCCAGCCCCCGGCAGGGTTTGGGAACACTGAAGCTTTCTTT.

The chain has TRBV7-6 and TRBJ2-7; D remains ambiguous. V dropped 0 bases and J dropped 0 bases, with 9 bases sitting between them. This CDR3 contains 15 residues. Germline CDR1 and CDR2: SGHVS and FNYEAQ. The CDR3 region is CASSLADLSSYEQYF. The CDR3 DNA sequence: TGTGCCAGCAGCTTAGCAGACCTGAGCTCCTACGAGCAGTACTTC.

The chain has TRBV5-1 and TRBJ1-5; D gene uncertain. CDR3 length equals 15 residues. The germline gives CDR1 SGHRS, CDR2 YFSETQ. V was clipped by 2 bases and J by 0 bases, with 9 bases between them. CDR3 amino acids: CASSLGQNSNQPQHF. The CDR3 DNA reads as TGCGCCAGCAGCTTAGGGCAGAATAGCAATCAGCCCCAGCATTTT.

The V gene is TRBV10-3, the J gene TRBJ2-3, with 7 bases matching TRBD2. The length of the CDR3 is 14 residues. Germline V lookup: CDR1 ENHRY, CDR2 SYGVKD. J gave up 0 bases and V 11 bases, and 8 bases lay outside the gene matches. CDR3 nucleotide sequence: TGTGCCTCAGGACTAGGAGCCAGCACAGATACGCAGTATTTT. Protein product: CASGLGASTDTQYF.

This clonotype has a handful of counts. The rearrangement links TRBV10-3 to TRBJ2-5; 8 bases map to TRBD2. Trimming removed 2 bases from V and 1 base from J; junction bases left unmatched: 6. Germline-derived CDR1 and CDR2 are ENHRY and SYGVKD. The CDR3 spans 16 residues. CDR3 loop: CAISEGGGRFQETQYF. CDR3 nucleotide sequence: TGTGCCATCAGTGAGGGAGGCGGGAGGTTCCAAGAGACCCAGTACTTC.

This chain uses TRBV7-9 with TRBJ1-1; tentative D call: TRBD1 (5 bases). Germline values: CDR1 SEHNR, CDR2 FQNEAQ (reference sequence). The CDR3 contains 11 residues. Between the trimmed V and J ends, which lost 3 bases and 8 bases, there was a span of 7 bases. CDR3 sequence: CASSFEGEAFF. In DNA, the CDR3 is TGTGCCAGCAGCTTCGAGGGGGAAGCTTTCTTT.

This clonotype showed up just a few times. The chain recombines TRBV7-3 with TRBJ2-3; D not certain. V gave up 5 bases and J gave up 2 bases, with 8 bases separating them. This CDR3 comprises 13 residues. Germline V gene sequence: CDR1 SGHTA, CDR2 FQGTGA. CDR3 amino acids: CASSPGHTDTQYF. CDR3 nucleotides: TGTGCCAGCAGCCCAGGCCACACAGATACGCAGTATTTT.

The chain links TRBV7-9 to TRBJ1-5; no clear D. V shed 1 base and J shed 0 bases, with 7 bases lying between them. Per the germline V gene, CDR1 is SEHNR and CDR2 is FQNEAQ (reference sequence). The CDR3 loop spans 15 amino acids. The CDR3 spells CASSLDKNSNQPQHF. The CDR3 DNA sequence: TGTGCCAGCAGCTTAGACAAGAATAGCAATCAGCCCCAGCATTTT.

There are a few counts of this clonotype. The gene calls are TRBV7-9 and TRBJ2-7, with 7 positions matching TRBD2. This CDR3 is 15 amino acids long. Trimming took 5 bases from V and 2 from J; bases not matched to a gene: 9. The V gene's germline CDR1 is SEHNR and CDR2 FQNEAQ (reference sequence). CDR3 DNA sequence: TGTGCCAGCAGCGGTTTGCCTAGCGGAACCTACGAGCAGTACTTC. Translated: CASSGLPSGTYEQYF.

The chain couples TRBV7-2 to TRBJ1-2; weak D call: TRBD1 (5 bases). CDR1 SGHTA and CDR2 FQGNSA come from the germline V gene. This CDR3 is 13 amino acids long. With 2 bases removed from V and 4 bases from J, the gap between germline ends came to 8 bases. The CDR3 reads CASSLRRGYGYTF. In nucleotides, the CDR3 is TGTGCCAGCAGCTTAAGGAGGGGCTATGGCTACACCTTC.

The DNA for the CDR3 is TGTGCCAGCAGCTTAGCGGCTATACGTTCCTACAATGAGCAGTTCTTC. Amino acids: CASSLAAIRSYNEQFF. J is TRBJ2-1 and V is TRBV7-2; no definite D call. CDR3 length equals 16 residues. The V gene lost 0 bases and the J gene lost 1 base, with 10 bases spanning the gap. Germline-derived CDR1 and CDR2 are SGHTA and FQGNSA.